This T cell receptor beta chain was profiled in a study of a mutant IDH1 vaccine in newly diagnosed glioma. Study context: Beginning 4-6 weeks after radiotherapy alone, or with temozolomide cycles, vaccination took place. Treated patients had a mean age of about 44 years and a 62.5% male, roughly 40% female split. Findings and caveats of the study: Changes in the top peripheral T cell clonotypes seemingly had no bearing on pseudoprogression.

This clone is classed as medium-sized. The antigen remains unidentified. CDR3 length: 16 residues. CDR1 is SGHKS and CDR2 is YYEKEE in the germline V gene (reference sequence). Unmatched junction bases numbered 6, after V lost 4 bases and J lost 0 bases. As to time point: week 35, safety follow-up. It was 300 ug of mutant IDH1 20-mer peptide that made up each vaccine dose, given with topical imiquimod. Across weeks 1, 3, 5, 7, 11, 15, 19 and 23, patients received a vaccination each time, eight in all. Here immunoSEQ multiplex PCR was the method, and the copy in TCRdb shows in-frame clones only, minus some. The sample records around 54,000 clones, 80% to 90% being singletons.

The source was PBMCs, collected from a glioma patient whose treatment included an IDH1 peptide vaccine. The TCR originated in a man aged 35-49 years with glioma. The V and J genes are TRBV5-5 and TRBJ2-3; 9 bases are a match to TRBD2. The CDR3 reads CASSGETSGSTDTQYF. CDR3 DNA: TGTGCCAGCAGCGGGGAGACTAGCGGTAGCACAGATACGCAGTATTTT.